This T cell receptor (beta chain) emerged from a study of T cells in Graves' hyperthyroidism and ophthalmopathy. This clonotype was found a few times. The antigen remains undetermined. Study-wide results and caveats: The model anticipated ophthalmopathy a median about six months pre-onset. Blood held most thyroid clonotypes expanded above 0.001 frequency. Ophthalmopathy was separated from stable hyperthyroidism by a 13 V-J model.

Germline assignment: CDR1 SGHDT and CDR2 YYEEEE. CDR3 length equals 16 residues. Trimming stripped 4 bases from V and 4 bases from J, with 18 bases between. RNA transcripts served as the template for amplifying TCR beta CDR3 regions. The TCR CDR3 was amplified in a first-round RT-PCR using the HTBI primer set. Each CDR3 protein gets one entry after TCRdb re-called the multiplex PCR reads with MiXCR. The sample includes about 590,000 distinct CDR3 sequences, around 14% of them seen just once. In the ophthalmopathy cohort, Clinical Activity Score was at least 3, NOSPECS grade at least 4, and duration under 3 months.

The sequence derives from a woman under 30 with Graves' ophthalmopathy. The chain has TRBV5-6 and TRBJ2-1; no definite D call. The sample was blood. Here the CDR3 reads CASSVRSGVRYNEQFF. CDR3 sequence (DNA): TGTGCCAGCAGCGTGCGAAGTGGAGTTCGTTACAATGAGCAGTTCTTC.